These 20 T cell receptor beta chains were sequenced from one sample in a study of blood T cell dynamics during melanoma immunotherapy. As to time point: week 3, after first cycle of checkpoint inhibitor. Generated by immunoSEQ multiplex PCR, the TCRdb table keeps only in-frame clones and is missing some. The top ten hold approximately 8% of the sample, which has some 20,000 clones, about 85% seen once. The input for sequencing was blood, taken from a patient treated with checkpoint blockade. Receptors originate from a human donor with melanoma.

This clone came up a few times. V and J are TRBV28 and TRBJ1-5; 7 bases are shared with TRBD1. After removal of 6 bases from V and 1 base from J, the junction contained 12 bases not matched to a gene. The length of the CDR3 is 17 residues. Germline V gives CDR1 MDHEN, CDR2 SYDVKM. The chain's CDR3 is CASRLRGGWESNQPQHF. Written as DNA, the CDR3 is TGTGCCAGCAGGCTCAGGGGGGGCTGGGAGAGCAATCAGCCCCAGCATTTT.

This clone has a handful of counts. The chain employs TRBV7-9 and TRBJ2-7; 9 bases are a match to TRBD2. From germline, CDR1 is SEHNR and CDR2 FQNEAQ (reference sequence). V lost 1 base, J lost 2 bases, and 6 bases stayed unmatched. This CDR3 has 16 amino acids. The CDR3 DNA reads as TGTGCCAGCAGCTTAGGATTAGCGGGAGTTCCCTACGAGCAGTACTTC. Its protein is CASSLGLAGVPYEQYF.

The CDR3 coding sequence is TGTGCCTGGAGTGTCTCCAGGGCGCAGTATTTT. This encodes CAWSVSRAQYF. This rearrangement joins TRBV30 to TRBJ2-3, with D possibly being TRBD1 (5 bases). Germline loops: CDR1 GTSNPN, CDR2 SVGIG (reference sequence). The CDR3 totals 11 residues. Trimming pared 0 bases from V and 10 bases from J, leaving 8 bases between.

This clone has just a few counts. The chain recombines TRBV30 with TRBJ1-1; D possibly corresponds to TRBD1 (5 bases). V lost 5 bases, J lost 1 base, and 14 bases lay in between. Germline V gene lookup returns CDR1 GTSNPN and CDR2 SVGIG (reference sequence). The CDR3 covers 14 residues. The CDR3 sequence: CAWDPGRRNTEAFF. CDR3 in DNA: TGTGCCTGGGACCCGGGACGCCGGAACACTGAAGCTTTCTTT.

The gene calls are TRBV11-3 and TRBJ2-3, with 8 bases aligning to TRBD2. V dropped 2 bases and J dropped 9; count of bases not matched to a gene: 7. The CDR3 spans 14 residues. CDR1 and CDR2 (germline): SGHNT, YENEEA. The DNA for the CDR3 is TGTGCCAGCAGCTTAAGTAGCGGGGACCCCACGCAGTATTTT. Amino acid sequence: CASSLSSGDPTQYF.

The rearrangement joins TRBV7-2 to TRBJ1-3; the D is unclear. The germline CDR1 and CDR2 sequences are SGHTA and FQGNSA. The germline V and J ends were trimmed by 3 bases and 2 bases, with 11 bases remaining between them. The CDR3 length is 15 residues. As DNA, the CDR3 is TGTGCCAGCAGCTTTTCTCCTGGGGCTGGAAACACCATATATTTT. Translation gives CASSFSPGAGNTIYF.

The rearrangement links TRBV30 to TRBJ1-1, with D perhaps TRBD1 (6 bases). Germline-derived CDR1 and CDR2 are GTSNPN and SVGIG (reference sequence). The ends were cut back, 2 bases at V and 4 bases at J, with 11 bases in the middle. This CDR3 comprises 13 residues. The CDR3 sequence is CAWSFNRATEAFF. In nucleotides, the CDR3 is TGTGCCTGGAGTTTCAACAGGGCCACTGAAGCTTTCTTT.

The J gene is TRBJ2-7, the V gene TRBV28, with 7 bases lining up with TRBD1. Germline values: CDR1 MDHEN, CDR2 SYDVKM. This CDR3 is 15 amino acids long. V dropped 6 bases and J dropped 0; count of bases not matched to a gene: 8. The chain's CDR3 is CASRPPGGSSYEQYF. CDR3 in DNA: TGTGCCAGCAGGCCCCCAGGGGGTAGCTCCTACGAGCAGTACTTC.

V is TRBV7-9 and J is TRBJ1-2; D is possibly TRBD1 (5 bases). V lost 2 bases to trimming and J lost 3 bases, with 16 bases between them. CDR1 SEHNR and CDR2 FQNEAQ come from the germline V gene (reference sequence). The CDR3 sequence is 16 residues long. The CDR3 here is CASSLLALGEDYGYTF. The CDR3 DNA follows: TGTGCCAGCAGCTTACTGGCTCTGGGGGAGGACTATGGCTACACCTTC.

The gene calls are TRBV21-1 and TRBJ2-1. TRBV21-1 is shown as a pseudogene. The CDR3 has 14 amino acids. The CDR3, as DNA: TGTGCCAGCACCCCCAAAGATTCCTACAATGAGCAGTTCTTC. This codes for CASTPKDSYNEQFF.

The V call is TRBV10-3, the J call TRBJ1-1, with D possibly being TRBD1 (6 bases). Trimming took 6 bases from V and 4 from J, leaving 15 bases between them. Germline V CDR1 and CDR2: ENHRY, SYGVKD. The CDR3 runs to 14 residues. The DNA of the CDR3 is TGTGCCATCAGCCTCCGGGACACGGGCACTGAAGCTTTCTTT. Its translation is CAISLRDTGTEAFF.

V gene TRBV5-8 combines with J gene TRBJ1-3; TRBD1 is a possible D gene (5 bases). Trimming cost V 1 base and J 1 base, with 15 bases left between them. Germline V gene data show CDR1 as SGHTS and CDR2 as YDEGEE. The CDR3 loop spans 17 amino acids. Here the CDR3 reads CASSLSGTIMSGNTIYF. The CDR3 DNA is TGTGCCAGCAGCTTGTCCGGGACCATAATGTCTGGAAACACCATATATTTT.

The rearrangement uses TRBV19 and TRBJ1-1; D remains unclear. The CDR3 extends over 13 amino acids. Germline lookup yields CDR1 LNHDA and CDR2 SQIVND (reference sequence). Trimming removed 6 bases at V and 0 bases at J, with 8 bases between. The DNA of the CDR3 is TGTGCCAGTAGCCAGACCTTGAACACTGAAGCTTTCTTT. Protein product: CASSQTLNTEAFF.

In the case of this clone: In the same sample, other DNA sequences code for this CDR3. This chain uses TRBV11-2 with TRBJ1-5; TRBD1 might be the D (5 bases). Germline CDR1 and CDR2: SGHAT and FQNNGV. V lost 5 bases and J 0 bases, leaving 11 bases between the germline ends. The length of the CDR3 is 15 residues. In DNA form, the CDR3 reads TGTGCCAGCAGCCTTGACGGGGGTAGCAATCAGCCCCAGCATTTT. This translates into CASSLDGGSNQPQHF. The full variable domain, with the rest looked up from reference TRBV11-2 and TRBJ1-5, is EAGVAQSPRYKIIEKRQSVAFWCNPISGHATLYWYQQILGQGPKLLIQFQNNGVVDDSQLPKDRFSAERLKGVDSTLKIQPAKLEDSAVYLCASSLDGGSNQPQHFGDGTRLSIL.

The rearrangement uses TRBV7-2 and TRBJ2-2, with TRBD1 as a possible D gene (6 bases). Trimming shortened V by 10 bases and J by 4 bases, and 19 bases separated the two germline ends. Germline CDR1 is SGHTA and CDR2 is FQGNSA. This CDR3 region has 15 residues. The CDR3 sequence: CATRPPTGPTGELFF. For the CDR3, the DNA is TGTGCCACGCGCCCCCCCACAGGGCCCACCGGGGAGCTGTTTTTT.

The CDR3 reads CASSPWQKRTGELFF. The CDR3 coding sequence is TGTGCCAGCTCCCCATGGCAGAAGAGGACCGGGGAGCTGTTTTTT. The V call is TRBV18, the J call TRBJ2-2, with D unresolved. Trimming cost V 6 bases and J 5 bases, with 16 bases left between them. This CDR3 contains 15 residues. The germline V gene encodes CDR1 KGHSH and CDR2 LQKENI. The complete variable domain, with remaining parts taken from reference TRBV18 and TRBJ2-2, reads NAGVMQNPRHLVRRRGQEARLRCSPMKGHSHVYWYRQLPEEGLKFMVYLQKENIIDESGMPKERFSAEFPKEGPSILRIQQVVRGDSAAYFCASSPWQKRTGELFFGEGSRLTVL.

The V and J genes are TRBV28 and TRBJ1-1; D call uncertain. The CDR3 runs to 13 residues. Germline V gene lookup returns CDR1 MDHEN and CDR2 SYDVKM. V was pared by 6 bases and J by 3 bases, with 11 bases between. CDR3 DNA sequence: TGTGCCAGCAGCTCCAGATTATACACTGAAGCTTTCTTT. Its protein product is CASSSRLYTEAFF.

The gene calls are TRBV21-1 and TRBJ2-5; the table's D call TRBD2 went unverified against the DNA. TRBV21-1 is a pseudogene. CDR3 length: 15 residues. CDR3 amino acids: CASSEFWGEKETQYF. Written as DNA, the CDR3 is TGTGCCAGCAGCGAGTTTTGGGGGGAAAAAGAGACCCAGTACTTC.

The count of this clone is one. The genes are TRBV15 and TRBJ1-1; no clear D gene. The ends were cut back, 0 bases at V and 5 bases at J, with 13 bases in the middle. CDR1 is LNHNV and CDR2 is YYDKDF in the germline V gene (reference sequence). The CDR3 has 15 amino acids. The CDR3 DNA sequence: TGTGCCACCAGCAGAGAGCGCATCGTAGGGACTGAAGCTTTCTTT. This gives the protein CATSRERIVGTEAFF.

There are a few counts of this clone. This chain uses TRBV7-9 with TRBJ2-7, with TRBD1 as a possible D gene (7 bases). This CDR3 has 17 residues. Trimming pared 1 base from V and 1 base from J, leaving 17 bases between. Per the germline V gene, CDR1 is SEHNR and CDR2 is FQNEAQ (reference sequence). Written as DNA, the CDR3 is TGTGCCAGCAGCTTAGTTGGGGGGACAGAAAAATCCTACGAGCAGTACTTC. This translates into CASSLVGGTEKSYEQYF. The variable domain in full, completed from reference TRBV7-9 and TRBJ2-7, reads DTGVSQNPRHKITKRGQNVTFRCDPISEHNRLYWYRQTLGQGPEFLTYFQNEAQLEKSRLLSDRFSAERPKGSFSTLEIQRTEQGDSAMYLCASSLVGGTEKSYEQYFGPGTRLTVT.